One sample yielded the 9 T cell receptor beta chains listed below, sequenced in a study of blood T cell repertoires in COVID-19. Only in-frame clones appear in the TCRdb table, and some are missing; sequencing was by immunoSEQ multiplex PCR. The sample carries 48,000 or so clones, 80% to 90% recorded once. The specimen sequenced was peripheral blood. These receptors came from a woman older than 75 with COVID-19, enrolled during active disease.

The chain employs TRBV6-5 and TRBJ1-2; the match to TRBD1 covers 8 bases. V lost 6 bases and J lost 5; bases outside the gene matches: 8. CDR1 and CDR2 from the germline V gene are MNHEY and SVGAGI. The CDR3 has 14 residues. Written as DNA, the CDR3 is TGTGCCAGCAGCCGACAGGGGACTCGGTATGGCTACACCTTC. Its translation is CASSRQGTRYGYTF.

The V gene is TRBV7-6, the J gene TRBJ2-2, with 8 bases aligning to TRBD1. V was pared by 4 bases and J by 6 bases, with 7 bases of the junction left unmatched. There are 15 residues in the CDR3. CDR1 is SGHVS and CDR2 is FNYEAQ in the germline V gene. The CDR3 protein is CASSSGQERAGELFF. The CDR3 DNA is TGTGCCAGCAGCTCGGGACAGGAAAGGGCCGGGGAGCTGTTTTTT. The variable domain in full, with the rest retrieved from reference TRBV7-6 and TRBJ2-2, is GAGVSQSPRYKVTKRGQDVALRCDPISGHVSLYWYRQALGQGPEFLTYFNYEAQQDKSGLPNDRFSAERPEGSISTLTIQRTEQRDSAMYRCASSSGQERAGELFFGEGSRLTVL.

The chain carries TRBV5-1 and TRBJ2-2, with 7 bases fitting TRBD1. Per germline, CDR1 SGHRS and CDR2 YFSETQ. The CDR3 sequence is 17 residues long. The J segment lost 3 bases and the V segment lost 1 base, leaving 9 bases of the junction unmatched. CDR3 DNA: TGCGCCAGCAGCTTGAGGGGCGGCCAGGGGGACACCGGGGAGCTGTTTTTT. Translation: CASSLRGGQGDTGELFF.

This chain joins TRBV7-2 and TRBJ2-1, with 10 bases that match TRBD2. V lost 3 bases, J lost 10 bases, and 12 bases stayed unmatched. The CDR3 spans 16 residues. CDR1 and CDR2 from the germline V gene are SGHTA and FQGNSA. The CDR3 spells CASSLATSGMGMEQFF. The CDR3 nucleotides read TGTGCCAGCAGCTTGGCTACTAGCGGGATGGGTATGGAGCAGTTCTTC.

This sequence joins TRBV24-1 and TRBJ2-7; the match to TRBD1 covers 8 bases. This CDR3 contains 16 residues. V lost 4 bases and J lost 5; bases outside the gene matches: 12. Germline CDR1 is KGHDR and CDR2 is SFDVKD. The CDR3 protein is CATSEAGTGSSNEQYF. For the CDR3, the DNA is TGTGCCACCAGTGAGGCCGGGACAGGTTCGTCCAACGAGCAGTACTTC.

The rearrangement links TRBV5-5 to TRBJ2-7; 8 bases line up with TRBD1. This CDR3 contains 16 residues. Per germline, CDR1 SGHKS and CDR2 YYEKEE (reference sequence). The J segment lost 2 bases and the V segment lost 0 bases, leaving 7 bases of the junction unmatched. The CDR3, as DNA: TGTGCCAGCAGCTTGGGAGCCGTGACAGGGGCCTACGAGCAGTACTTC. It codes for CASSLGAVTGAYEQYF.

The chain couples TRBV11-2 to TRBJ1-1; 9 positions match TRBD1. V lost 3 bases, J lost 8 bases, and 1 base stayed unmatched. This CDR3 is built from 12 residues. Per the germline V gene, CDR1 is SGHAT and CDR2 is FQNNGV. The DNA of the CDR3 is TGTGCCAGCAGCTTGGACAGGGGCGAAGCTTTCTTT. Translated, it gives CASSLDRGEAFF. The complete variable domain, with remaining parts taken from reference TRBV11-2 and TRBJ1-1, reads EAGVAQSPRYKIIEKRQSVAFWCNPISGHATLYWYQQILGQGPKLLIQFQNNGVVDDSQLPKDRFSAERLKGVDSTLKIQPAKLEDSAVYLCASSLDRGEAFFGQGTRLTVV.

V gene TRBV5-1 combines with J gene TRBJ1-6; tentatively, D is TRBD1 (5 bases). Trimming took off 4 bases at V and 8 bases at J, with 13 bases between the two ends. The V gene's germline CDR1 is SGHRS and CDR2 YFSETQ. This CDR3 is 14 amino acids long. In DNA form, the CDR3 reads TGCGCCAGCAGCCAACAGGACCTAGATTCACCCCTCCACTTT. Amino acid sequence: CASSQQDLDSPLHF.

V and J are TRBV3-1 (or the pseudogene TRBV3-2) and TRBJ1-4; 7 positions agree with TRBD1. The trim removed 3 bases at V and 5 bases at J, leaving 3 bases unmatched. Germline assignment: CDR1 LGHDT and CDR2 YNNKEL (reference sequence). The CDR3 has 14 amino acids. The CDR3 DNA follows: TGTGCCAGCAGCCAGGGACAGCTAAATGAAAAACTGTTTTTT. Its protein product is CASSQGQLNEKLFF.